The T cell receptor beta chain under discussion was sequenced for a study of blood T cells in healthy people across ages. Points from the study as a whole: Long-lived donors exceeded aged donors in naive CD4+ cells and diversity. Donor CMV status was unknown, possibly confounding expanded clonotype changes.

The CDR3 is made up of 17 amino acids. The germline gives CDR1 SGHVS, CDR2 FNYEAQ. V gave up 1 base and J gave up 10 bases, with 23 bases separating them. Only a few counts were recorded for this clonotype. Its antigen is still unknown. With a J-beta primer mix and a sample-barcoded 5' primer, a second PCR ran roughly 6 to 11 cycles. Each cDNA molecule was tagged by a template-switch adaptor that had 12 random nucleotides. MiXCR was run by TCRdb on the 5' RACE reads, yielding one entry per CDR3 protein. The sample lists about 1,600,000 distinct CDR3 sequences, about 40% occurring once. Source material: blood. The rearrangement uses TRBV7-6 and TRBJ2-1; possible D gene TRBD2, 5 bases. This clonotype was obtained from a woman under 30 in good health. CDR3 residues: CASSLERGPPLAPEQFF. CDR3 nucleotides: TGTGCCAGCAGCTTAGAGCGCGGTCCACCCCTAGCTCCAGAGCAGTTCTTC.